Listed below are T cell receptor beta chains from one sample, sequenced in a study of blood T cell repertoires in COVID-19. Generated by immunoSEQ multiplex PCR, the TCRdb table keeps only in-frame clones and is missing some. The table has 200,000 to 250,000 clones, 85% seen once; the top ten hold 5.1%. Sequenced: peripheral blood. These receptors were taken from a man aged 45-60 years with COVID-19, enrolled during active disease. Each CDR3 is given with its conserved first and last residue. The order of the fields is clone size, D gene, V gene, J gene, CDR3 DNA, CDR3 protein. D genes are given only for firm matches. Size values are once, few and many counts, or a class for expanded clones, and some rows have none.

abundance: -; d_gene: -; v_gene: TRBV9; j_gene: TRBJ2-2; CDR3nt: TGTGCCAGCACGGGCGGAGGGAACACCGGGGAGCTGTTTTTT; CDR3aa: CASTGGGNTGELFF
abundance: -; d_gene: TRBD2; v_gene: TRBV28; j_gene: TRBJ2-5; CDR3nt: TGTGCCAGCAGCGATCCGGGACTAGCGGGGGGCCAAGAGACCCAGTACTTC; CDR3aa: CASSDPGLAGGQETQYF
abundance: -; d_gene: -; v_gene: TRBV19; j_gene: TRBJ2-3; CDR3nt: TGTGCCAGGGGGACTGTGAGGCAGTATTTT; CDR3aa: CARGTVRQYF
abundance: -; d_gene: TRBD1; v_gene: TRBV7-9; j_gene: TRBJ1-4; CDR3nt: TGTGCCAGCAGCAGCCGGGACAGCCTTAATGAAAAACTGTTTTTT; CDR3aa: CASSSRDSLNEKLFF
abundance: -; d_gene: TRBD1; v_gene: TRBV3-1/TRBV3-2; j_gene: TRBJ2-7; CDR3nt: TGTGCCAGCAGCCAGGACAGGGGCCCGAGCGAGCAGTACTTC; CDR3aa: CASSQDRGPSEQYF
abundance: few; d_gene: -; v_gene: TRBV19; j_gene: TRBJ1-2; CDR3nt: TGTGCCAGTGTCGGGGAGGGGCGCGGAATCTATGGCTACACCTTC; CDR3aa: CASVGEGRGIYGYTF
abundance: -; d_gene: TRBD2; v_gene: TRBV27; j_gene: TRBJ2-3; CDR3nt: TGTGCCAGCAGTGGCCAAGGGACTAGCGGGGGGGCCGAGGCAGATACGCAGTATTTT; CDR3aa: CASSGQGTSGGAEADTQYF
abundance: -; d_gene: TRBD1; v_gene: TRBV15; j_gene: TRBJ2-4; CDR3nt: TGTGCCACCAGCAGAGATCGGGCCAGGGGGCTGAACATTCAGTACTTC; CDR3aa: CATSRDRARGLNIQYF
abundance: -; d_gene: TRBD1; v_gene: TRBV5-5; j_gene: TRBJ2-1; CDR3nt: TGTGCCAGCAGCAATGACAGGGGGCCTTACAATGAGCAGTTCTTC; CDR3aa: CASSNDRGPYNEQFF
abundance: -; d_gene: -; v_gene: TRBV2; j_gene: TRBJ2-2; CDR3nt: TGTGCCAGCAGTGAAGCCCTTGGGACACTAAACACCGGGGAGCTGTTTTTT; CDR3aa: CASSEALGTLNTGELFF
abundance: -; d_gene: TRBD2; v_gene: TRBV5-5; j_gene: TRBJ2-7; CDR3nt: TGTGCCAGCAGCGTAAAAGCGGGGGCCACAGCAGGGCAGTACTTC; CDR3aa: CASSVKAGATAGQYF
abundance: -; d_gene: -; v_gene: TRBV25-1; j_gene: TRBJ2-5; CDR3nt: TGTGCCAGCAGTGGTATCCACAGGGAAGAGACCCAGTACTTC; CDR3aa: CASSGIHREETQYF
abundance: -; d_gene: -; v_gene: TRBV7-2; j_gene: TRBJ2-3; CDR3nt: TGTGCCAGCAGCGCTCTAAGGGGGACAGATACGCAGTATTTT; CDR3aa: CASSALRGTDTQYF
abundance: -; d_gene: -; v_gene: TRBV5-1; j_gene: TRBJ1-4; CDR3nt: TGCGCCAGCAGCCCGGGGAAAGGCACTAATGAAAAACTGTTTTTT; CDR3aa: CASSPGKGTNEKLFF
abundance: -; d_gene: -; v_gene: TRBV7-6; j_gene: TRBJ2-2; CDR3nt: TGTGCCAGCAGCTTAGGAGTCGGGGGCACCGGGGAGCTGTTTTTT; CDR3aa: CASSLGVGGTGELFF
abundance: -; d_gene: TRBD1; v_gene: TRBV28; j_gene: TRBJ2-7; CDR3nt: TGTGCCAGCAGAGGGACAGGGGGCAGCTACGAGCAGTACTTC; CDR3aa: CASRGTGGSYEQYF
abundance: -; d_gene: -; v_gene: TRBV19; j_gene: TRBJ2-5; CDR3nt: TGTGCCAGTCGCGACGGTGGCAGGGAGACCCAGTACTTC; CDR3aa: CASRDGGRETQYF
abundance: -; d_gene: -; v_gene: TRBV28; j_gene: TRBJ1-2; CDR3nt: TGTGCCAGCAGTGTGACTTACTATGGCTACACCTTC; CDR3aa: CASSVTYYGYTF
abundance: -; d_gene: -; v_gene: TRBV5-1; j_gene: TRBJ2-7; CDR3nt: TGCGCCAGCAGGTCCCTTCCTACTCCGTCCTACGAGCAGTACTTC; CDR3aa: CASRSLPTPSYEQYF
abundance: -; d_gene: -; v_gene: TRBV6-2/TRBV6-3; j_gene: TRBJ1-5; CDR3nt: TGTGCCAGCAGTTATATTTCTCAGCCCCAGCATTTT; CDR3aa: CASSYISQPQHF
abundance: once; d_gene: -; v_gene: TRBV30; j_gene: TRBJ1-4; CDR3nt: TGTGCCTGGAGGACGACAGTGAGAGGTGAAAAACTGTTTTTT; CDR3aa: CAWRTTVRGEKLFF
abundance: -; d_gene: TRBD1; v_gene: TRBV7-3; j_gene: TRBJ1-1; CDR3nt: TGTGCCAGCAGCCTAACAGGGGGCAACACTGAAGCTTTCTTT; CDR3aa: CASSLTGGNTEAFF
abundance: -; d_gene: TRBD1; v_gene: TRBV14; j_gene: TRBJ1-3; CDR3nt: TGTGCCAGCAGCTACAACGGACAGGGCGGGCTAAGAAACACCATATATTTT; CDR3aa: CASSYNGQGGLRNTIYF
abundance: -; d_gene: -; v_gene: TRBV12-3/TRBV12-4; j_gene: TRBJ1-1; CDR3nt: TGTGCCAGCAGCCCCAGGGGATACACTGAAGCTTTCTTT; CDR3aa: CASSPRGYTEAFF
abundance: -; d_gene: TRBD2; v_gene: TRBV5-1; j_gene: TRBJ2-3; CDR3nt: TGCGCCAGCAGCTTGTTTGCCGGGGGGGCAAATACGCAGTATTTT; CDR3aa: CASSLFAGGANTQYF
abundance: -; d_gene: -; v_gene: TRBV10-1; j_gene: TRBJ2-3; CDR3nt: TGCGCCACCTTCACAGATACGCAGTATTTT; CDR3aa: CATFTDTQYF
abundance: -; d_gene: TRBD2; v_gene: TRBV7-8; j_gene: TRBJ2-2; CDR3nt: TGTGCCAGCAACCCAGGAGCGGGGGGGCTTCCCGGGGAGCTGTTTTTT; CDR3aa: CASNPGAGGLPGELFF
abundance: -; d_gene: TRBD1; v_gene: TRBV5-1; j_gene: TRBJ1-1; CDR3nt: TGCGCCAGCAGCTTGGAGGGCGCGACAGGGTGGGAGTTTGCTTTCTTT; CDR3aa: CASSLEGATGWEFAFF
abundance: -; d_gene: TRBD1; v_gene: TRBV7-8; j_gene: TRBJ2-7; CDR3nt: TGTGCCAGCAGCTTAGAAGTGGCAGGGGGTCACCACGAGCAGTACTTC; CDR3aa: CASSLEVAGGHHEQYF
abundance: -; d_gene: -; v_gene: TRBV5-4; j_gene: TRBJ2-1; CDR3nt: TGTGCCAGCAGCTTGGCCTTCGGAGGGGCCTACAATGAGCAGTTCTTC; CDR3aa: CASSLAFGGAYNEQFF
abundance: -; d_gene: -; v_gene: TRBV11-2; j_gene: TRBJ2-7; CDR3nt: TGTGCCAGCAGCTTAGGTTGGGACACCGAGCAGTACTTC; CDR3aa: CASSLGWDTEQYF
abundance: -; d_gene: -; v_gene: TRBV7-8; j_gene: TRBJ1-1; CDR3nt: TGTGCCAGCAGCCGCGCGGGGTACACTGAAGCTTTCTTT; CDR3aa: CASSRAGYTEAFF
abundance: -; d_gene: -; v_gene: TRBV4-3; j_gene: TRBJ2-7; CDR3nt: TGCGCCAGCAGCCAAGATAGGGCCAGGGGCTTCTACGAGCAGTACTTC; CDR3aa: CASSQDRARGFYEQYF
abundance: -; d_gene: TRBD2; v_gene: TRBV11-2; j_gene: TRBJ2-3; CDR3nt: TGTGCCAGCAGCTATAGTGGACTAGCGGGGGGTAATACGCAGTATTTT; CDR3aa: CASSYSGLAGGNTQYF
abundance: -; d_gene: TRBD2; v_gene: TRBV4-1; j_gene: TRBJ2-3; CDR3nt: TGCGCCAGCAGCCAATGGCGACTAGCGGGGGGCCCCACAGATACGCAGTATTTT; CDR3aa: CASSQWRLAGGPTDTQYF
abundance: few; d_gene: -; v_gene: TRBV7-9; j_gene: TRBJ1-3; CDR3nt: TGTGCCAGCAGCCAAACAGGGAACGCTGGAAACACCATATATTTT; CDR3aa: CASSQTGNAGNTIYF
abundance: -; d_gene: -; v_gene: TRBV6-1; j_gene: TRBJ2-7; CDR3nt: TGTGCCAGCAGTGAAAAAGCCGACAGAAACCCCTACGAGCAGTACTTC; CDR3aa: CASSEKADRNPYEQYF
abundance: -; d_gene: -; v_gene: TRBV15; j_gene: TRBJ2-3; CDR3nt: TGTGCCACCAGCAGAGAGACTAAGCGGGGCACAGATACGCAGTATTTT; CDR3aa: CATSRETKRGTDTQYF
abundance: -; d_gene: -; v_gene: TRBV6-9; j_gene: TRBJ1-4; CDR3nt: TGTGCCGGGAGGGGGGAAACTAATGAAAAACTGTTTTTT; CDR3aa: CAGRGETNEKLFF
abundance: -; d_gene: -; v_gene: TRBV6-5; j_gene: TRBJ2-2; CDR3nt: TGTGCCAGCAGTTCCACTACCCCCCCCCTGGAGCTGTTTTTT; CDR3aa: CASSSTTPPLELFF
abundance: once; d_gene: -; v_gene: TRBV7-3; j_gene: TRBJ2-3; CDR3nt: TGTGCCAGCAGCTTAGGGGTGGGGCTGCTCACTTCCCCGGAAGGCACAGATACGCAGTATTTT; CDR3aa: CASSLGVGLLTSPEGTDTQYF
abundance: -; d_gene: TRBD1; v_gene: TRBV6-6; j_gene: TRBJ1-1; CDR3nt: TGTGCCAGCAGTTACTCCGGGACAGAGCAAGCTTTCTTT; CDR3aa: CASSYSGTEQAFF
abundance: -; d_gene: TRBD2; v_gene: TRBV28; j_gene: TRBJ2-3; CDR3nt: TGTGCCAGCAGCCGTAGCGGGGGGGGCGATACGCAGTATTTT; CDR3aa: CASSRSGGGDTQYF
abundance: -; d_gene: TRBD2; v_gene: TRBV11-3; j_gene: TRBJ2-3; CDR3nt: TGTGCCAGCAGCTCCCTACAAGGACTAGCAGTGTATACAGATACGCAGTATTTT; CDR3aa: CASSSLQGLAVYTDTQYF
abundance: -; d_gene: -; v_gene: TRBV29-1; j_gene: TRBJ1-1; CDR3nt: TGCAGCGCCCACAGGGTAGGCACTGAAGCTTTCTTT; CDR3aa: CSAHRVGTEAFF
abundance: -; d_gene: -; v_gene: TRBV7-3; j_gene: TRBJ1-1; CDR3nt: TGTGCCAGCAGCTTTCAGGGAATCACTGAAGCTTTCTTT; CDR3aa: CASSFQGITEAFF
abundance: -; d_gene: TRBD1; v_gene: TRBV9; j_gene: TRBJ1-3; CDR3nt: TGTGCCAGCAGCGTAGACAGGGGATCCGGAAACACCATATATTTT; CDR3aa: CASSVDRGSGNTIYF
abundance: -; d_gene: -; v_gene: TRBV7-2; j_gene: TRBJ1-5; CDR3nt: TGTGCCAGCAGCTTAGCGGGCGGGGGGCCGCCCCAGCATTTT; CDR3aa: CASSLAGGGPPQHF